The 19 T cell receptor beta chains in this list originate from one sample, sequenced in a study of shared clonotypes between healthy human individuals. Using immunoSEQ multiplex PCR, the repertoire was profiled, and TCRdb retains in-frame clones only, with some absent. The sample carries approximately 710,000 clones, roughly 91% recorded once. Material: memory CD8+ T cells from PBMCs. Subset meaning: CD45RO+ cells pooled with CCR7-negative TemRA cells. The receptor source for this set is a man between 18 and 29 years old in good health. Some clones in this sample may be carry-over from other donors' samples.

V gene TRBV7-2 combines with J gene TRBJ2-3, with TRBD2 identical over 9 bases. CDR1 is SGHTA and CDR2 is FQGNSA in the germline V gene. The CDR3 has 18 amino acids. After removal of 2 bases from V and 8 bases from J, the junction contained 17 bases not matched to a gene. The CDR3 DNA is TGTGCCAGCAGCTTATTTGCGTTTAGCGGGAGTGCAGTTGTTACGCAGTATTTT. It is translated as CASSLFAFSGSAVVTQYF. Filled out from reference TRBV7-2 and TRBJ2-3, the complete variable domain reads GAGVSQSPSNKVTEKGKDVELRCDPISGHTALYWYRQSLGQGLEFLIYFQGNSAPDKSGLPSDRFSAERTGGSVSTLTIQRTQQEDSAVYLCASSLFAFSGSAVVTQYFGPGTRLTVL.

In this sample, this clone turned up once. The J gene is TRBJ2-1, the V gene TRBV7-3; TRBD2 matches 7 bases. The CDR3 is made up of 15 amino acids. Trimming took 1 base from V and 4 from J; bases not matched to a gene: 4. Germline lookup yields CDR1 SGHTA and CDR2 FQGTGA. The CDR3 bases are TGTGCCAGCAGCTTAATAGCTAGCGGTTACAATGAGCAGTTCTTC. Its protein is CASSLIASGYNEQFF.

V and J are TRBV9 and TRBJ1-1, with D possibly matching TRBD1 (5 bases). This CDR3 is 13 amino acids long. Trimming took off 4 bases at V and 5 bases at J, with 12 bases between the two ends. Germline-derived CDR1 and CDR2 are SGDLS and YYNGEE. CDR3 bases: TGTGCCAGCAGCCCAAGCGGGGGGACTGAAGCTTTCTTT. Protein product: CASSPSGGTEAFF.

The chain recombines TRBV28 with TRBJ2-7; the D gene is possibly TRBD1 (6 bases). Germline V lookup: CDR1 MDHEN, CDR2 SYDVKM. This CDR3 has 14 residues. The V end was cut by 4 bases, the J end by 2 bases, with 12 bases between. The chain's CDR3 is CASSSRTAPYEQYF. In nucleotides, the CDR3 is TGTGCCAGCAGTTCACGGACAGCCCCCTACGAGCAGTACTTC.

The CDR3 bases are TGTGCCAGCAGGGGACAGGGAACCGGGGAGCTGTTTTTT. Protein product: CASRGQGTGELFF. The chain links TRBV7-9 to TRBJ2-2; 9 bases fit TRBD1. The CDR3 runs 13 residues. The V segment lost 6 bases and the J segment 5 bases; nucleotides outside the gene matches: 1. CDR1 is SEHNR, CDR2 FQNEAQ, per germline (reference sequence).

The V and J genes are TRBV18 and TRBJ2-7; TRBD1 agrees at 9 bases. This CDR3 spans 14 amino acids. Trimming cost V 3 bases and J 6 bases; bases outside gene matches: 6. Germline V gives CDR1 KGHSH, CDR2 LQKENI. CDR3 residues: CASSPDRGGREQYF. CDR3 nucleotides: TGTGCCAGCTCACCCGACAGGGGGGGTCGCGAGCAGTACTTC.

The chain combines TRBV28 with TRBJ2-3; 8 bases agree with TRBD2. Germline assignment: CDR1 MDHEN and CDR2 SYDVKM. The V gene end was trimmed by 1 base and the J gene end by 0 bases; junction bases not matched to a gene: 6. The CDR3 loop spans 17 amino acids. CDR3 sequence (DNA): TGTGCCAGCAGTTTATTGAGACTAGCGTCTAGCACAGATACGCAGTATTTT. It codes for CASSLLRLASSTDTQYF.

V gene TRBV4-1 combines with J gene TRBJ2-7; the match to TRBD2 covers 12 bases. With 0 bases clipped from V and 4 bases from J, the junction kept 10 bases outside the gene matches. The germline gives CDR1 MGHRA, CDR2 YSYEKL. The CDR3 extends over 18 amino acids. The CDR3 DNA reads as TGCGCCAGCAGCCAAGATAGGCTAGCGGGAGGGCCGGGGTACGAGCAGTACTTC. Amino acids: CASSQDRLAGGPGYEQYF.

This chain links TRBV7-9 with TRBJ1-4; D unclear. Between the trimmed V and J ends, which lost 2 bases and 6 bases, there was a span of 16 bases. This CDR3 contains 16 residues. Germline CDR1 SEHNR, CDR2 FQNEAQ (reference sequence). CDR3 in DNA: TGTGCCAGCAGCTTAAGGCGGGATAATGAGGATGAAAAACTGTTTTTT. Translation gives CASSLRRDNEDEKLFF.

With respect to this clone: One end of the junction does not line up with germline, which may come from a read error. The chain carries TRBV11-2 and TRBJ2-2; D remains ambiguous. The CDR3 covers 16 residues. CDR1 SGHAT and CDR2 FQNNGV come from the germline V gene. CDR3 region: CASSPTWTSKTGELFF. The CDR3 region has the DNA TGTGCCAGCAGCCCGACCTGGACCTCGAAGACCGGGGAGCTGTTTTTT. Supplemented by reference TRBV11-2 and TRBJ2-2, the full variable domain reads EAGVAQSPRYKIIEKRQSVAFWCNPISGHATLYWYQQILGQGPKLLIQFQNNGVVDDSQLPKDRFSAERLKGVDSTLKIQPAKLEDSAVYLCASSPTWTSKTGELFFGEGSRLTVL.

V usage is TRBV9 and J usage is TRBJ2-7, with a possible D match to TRBD2 (6 bases). The germline V gene has CDR1 SGDLS and CDR2 YYNGEE. The CDR3 is 15 residues long. V lost 3 bases and J lost 0, with 13 bases in between. CDR3: CASSAGLPSSYEQYF. The CDR3 DNA reads as TGTGCCAGCAGCGCGGGACTGCCGAGCTCCTACGAGCAGTACTTC.

The count of this clone is one. This chain connects TRBV11-2 to TRBJ2-4, with D tentatively TRBD2 (5 bases). The V end was cut by 4 bases, the J end by 12 bases, with 13 bases between. The length of the CDR3 is 12 residues. Germline V CDR1 and CDR2: SGHAT, FQNNGV. CDR3 bases: TGTGCCAGCAGCTACCAAGCTAGCTCTCAGTACTTC. Its translation: CASSYQASSQYF.

This clone turned up a few times. The chain couples TRBV6-5 to TRBJ1-5; 7 nucleotides line up with TRBD1. The junction had 5 bases not matched to a gene; V was cut back by 3 bases and J by 6 bases. CDR1 and CDR2 (germline): MNHEY, SVGAGI. CDR3 length: 14 amino acids. CDR3 residues: CASSYAQGIQPQHF. In DNA, the CDR3 is TGTGCCAGCAGTTATGCACAGGGGATTCAGCCCCAGCATTTT.

The chain has TRBV10-1 and TRBJ2-7, with D perhaps matching TRBD1 (6 bases). CDR3 size: 12 residues. Between the trimmed V and J ends, which lost 8 bases and 4 bases, there was a span of 12 bases. Germline-derived CDR1 and CDR2 are WNHNN and SYGVQD (reference sequence). The CDR3 DNA sequence: TGCGCCAGCTCGGACAGATCGTACGAGCAGTACTTC. Residues: CASSDRSYEQYF.

This sequence joins TRBV28 and TRBJ2-7; possibly TRBD2 for D (5 bases). Trimming shortened V by 3 bases and J by 6 bases, and 12 bases separated the two germline ends. The CDR3 has 13 residues. Germline V gene lookup returns CDR1 MDHEN and CDR2 SYDVKM. Here the CDR3 DNA reads TGTGCCAGCAGTTTTACGGGAACGCGCGAGCAGTACTTC. It specifies CASSFTGTREQYF.

This clone was detected a few times. The chain is built from TRBV28 and TRBJ2-2; a weak D match, TRBD2 (5 bases). The CDR3 extends over 16 amino acids. CDR1 and CDR2 (germline): MDHEN, SYDVKM. The V end lost 5 bases, the J end lost 0 bases, and 13 bases lay between the germline ends. DNA of the CDR3: TGTGCCAGCAGTCTCCAAGAGGGCGCGAACACCGGGGAGCTGTTTTTT. Translated: CASSLQEGANTGELFF.

V and J are TRBV5-1 and TRBJ2-7; D unresolved. Germline CDR1 is SGHRS and CDR2 is YFSETQ. The CDR3 is made up of 15 amino acids. Trimming shortened V by 0 bases and J by 2 bases, and 12 bases separated the two germline ends. The CDR3 DNA is TGCGCCAGCAGCTTGGGGCATCCTTCCACCTACGAGCAGTACTTC. It yields the protein CASSLGHPSTYEQYF.

The V call is TRBV5-6, the J call TRBJ1-1; D gene ambiguous. CDR3 length: 14 residues. Deletions cut 4 bases from V and 2 bases from J, with 12 bases between. Germline CDR1 and CDR2: SGHDT and YYEEEE. The CDR3 is CASSDPSYNTEAFF. The CDR3 DNA reads TGTGCCAGCAGCGACCCGAGCTATAACACTGAAGCTTTCTTT.

V gene TRBV27 combines with J gene TRBJ1-1, with D tentatively TRBD1 (5 bases). The V end lost 2 bases, the J end lost 4 bases, and 17 bases lay between the germline ends. Germline V gene lookup returns CDR1 MNHEY and CDR2 SMNVEV (reference sequence). CDR3 length equals 16 residues. This CDR3 is CASSLNRASRATEAFF. The CDR3 DNA reads as TGTGCCAGCAGTTTAAATCGGGCGTCCAGGGCCACTGAAGCTTTCTTT.